This T cell receptor beta chain stems from a study of shared clonotypes between healthy human individuals (dated by TCRdb to about 2020). Regarding the research as a whole: A couple of women and a few men aged 18 to 49 years were included in the cohort. To increase sequencing depth and limit assay-specific biases, TCR repertoire library preparation and sequencing were carried out by different laboratories using diverse techniques. To estimate repertoire size and how much clonotypes are shared between individuals, the study performed deep sequencing of blood TCR repertoires from roughly five healthy adults. Per donor, leukapheresis produced somewhere between about 0.94 and 9.5 billion PBMCs. For each donor, CD4 naive and CD4 memory were each given three plates, CD8 naive was given two plates, and CD8 memory was given one plate. Overall study outcomes, separate from this receptor: Roughly 5.2% of naive CD4, 3.5% of naive CD8, about 2.5% of memory CD4, and about 0.4% of memory CD8 clonotypes were shared across four donors. The genetic and exposure-history diversity represented was limited by the small number of donors. Sampling was restricted to blood, and TCR repertoires in tissues likely differ from the TCR repertoires found in blood. Clonotypes shared by all four sorted-subset donors showed higher generation probabilities than non-shared clonotypes. Estimated clonotype richness was generally larger for naive than for memory subsets. Incomplete sequencing was indicated by rarefaction of sorted-subset datasets, despite the large sequencing depth. Pairwise subsampling indicated that sequencing depth was expected to affect the degree of clonotype sharing among donors.

The donors were healthy, HIV-negative adults who had no recently reported acute infections or vaccinations. All donors were Caucasian adults living in Nashville, Tennessee, USA. CD4+ T cells were enriched through magnetic negative selection, after which naive cells were positively selected on CD45RA and the remaining negative fraction served as the memory subset. After blood collection by leukapheresis, PBMCs were isolated using Ficoll-Histopaque density gradient centrifugation and then cryopreserved in the vapor phase of liquid nitrogen. Analytical flow cytometry was used to check the purity and quantity of every magnetically sorted T cell population. Genomic DNA was isolated from each sorted fraction and quantified by UV absorbance on a Nanodrop 2000c. In the germline V gene, CDR1 corresponds to SGHDT and CDR2 to YYEEEE. The CDR3 measures 11 amino acids from cysteine to phenylalanine. Of the read, only the CDR3 DNA is kept; its 33 bases are in frame from base 1. Trimming costs V 4 bases and J 8 bases, and their ends lie 7 bases apart.

Using the deep immunoSEQ assay, TCR CDR3 regions were amplified from genomic DNA by multiplex PCR. Extracted genomic DNA from each cell subset was spread evenly across all wells of several immunoSEQ 96-well plates, with each plate serving as a replicate. For sorted subsets, roughly 190 ng of genomic DNA, equivalent to 25,000 to 35,000 T cell genomes, went into each replicate PCR. Purified libraries were quantified with a Qubit 3.0 fluorometer, sized on a Bioanalyzer 2100, and re-quantified with the KAPA Library Quantification kit. Each immunoSEQ 96-well plate was sequenced on its own single-read 150-cycle Illumina NextSeq 550 flow cell. The paper's data handling went like this. Because the immunoSEQ output included only junctional sequences and no quality scores, the filtering could not be the same as the filtering used for full-length reads. Sequences were annotated with PyIR, a Python wrapper for IgBLAST v1.9, and V/J genes and CDR3 were assigned using IMGT germline references. Any read was removed if the V/J assignment was weak (E-value above 1e-6), the CDR3 was missing, or the read contained stop codons, out-of-frame junctions, or ambiguous translated residues. V3J clonotypes were defined as sequences sharing an identical inferred V gene, J gene, and CDR3 amino acid sequence. The percentage overlap between two repertoires was calculated by dividing the number of shared unique clonotypes by the size of the smaller repertoire. RTK rarefaction, the Chao1 estimator, and Recon v2.1 estimates of unobserved clonotypes were used to assess repertoire richness. For all TCRbeta clonotypes obtained by the gDNA method from four donors, generation probabilities were computed with OLGA. TCRdb limited this immuneACCESS table to in-frame rearrangements with V and J called. A share of clones is missing; checked studies link under half to unresolved V genes, and the rest is unexplained. The D gene and trimming were derived from the DNA, and the V and J assignments and clone size from that table. The sample table lists a few hundred thousand clones, 65% of them with a count of one. The ten most abundant clones make up approximately 10% of the sample.

In its sample, this clone was seen many times. Its specific antigen is unknown. Qualities for individual bases were not recorded, and no much larger clone is one base off. This chain joins TRBV5-6 to TRBJ2-1, with the D segment identity uncertain. Sequencing input: memory CD4+ T cells sorted from blood. The cell subset or site label, read with the paper, signifies: CD45RA-negative fraction. The clonotype originates from a young man in good health. The CDR3 protein is CASSRFYEQFF. The DNA reads as follows: TGTGCCAGCAGCCGTTTCTATGAGCAGTTCTTC.